The 27 T cell receptor beta chains below come from one sample, sequenced in a study of T-cell memory formation after mild COVID-19. TCRdb ran MiXCR on the 5' RACE reads and lists one entry per CDR3 protein. Of about 12,000 distinct CDR3 sequences detected, approximately 15% appear once; the ten largest clones hold around half. The sequenced sample consisted of PBMCs or a T cell subset sorted from them (not recorded which). The receptors were sampled from a man between 18 and 35 years old who had mild COVID-19 (a few samples of this study predate the infection). Cell type and time point are not known.

This clonotype was observed a handful of times. This rearrangement joins TRBV9 to TRBJ1-1; D possibly corresponds to TRBD1 (6 bases). The germline V gene has CDR1 SGDLS and CDR2 YYNGEE. V shed 3 bases and J shed 4 bases, with 19 bases lying between them. This CDR3 is 16 amino acids long. This CDR3 is CASSAPVPGDGTEAFF. For the CDR3, the DNA is TGTGCCAGCAGCGCACCGGTTCCAGGGGACGGCACTGAAGCTTTCTTT.

V is TRBV7-6 and J is TRBJ1-6, with a tentative D call TRBD1 (5 bases). V lost 9 bases and J 3 bases, leaving 9 bases between the germline ends. Germline-derived CDR1 and CDR2 are SGHVS and FNYEAQ. This CDR3 spans 13 amino acids. The CDR3 here is CASGGGYNSPLHF. The CDR3 DNA sequence: TGTGCCAGTGGGGGAGGCTATAATTCACCCCTCCACTTT.

This clonotype was seen ten or more times. CDR3 coding DNA: TGTGCCAGCAGTTCCACAGGACGCTACTACGAGCAGTACTTC. It translates to CASSSTGRYYEQYF. This chain uses TRBV6-2 or TRBV6-3 with TRBJ2-7; D possibly corresponds to TRBD1 (5 bases). The V and J ends lost 4 bases and 3 bases respectively, with 13 bases between them. Germline CDR1 reads MNHEY; CDR2 reads SVGEGT. The length of the CDR3 is 14 residues.

The chain couples TRBV11-1 to TRBJ2-7; D is tentatively TRBD1 or TRBD2 (5 bases each). The CDR3 contains 15 residues. V shed 2 bases and J shed 3 bases, with 14 bases lying between them. Germline CDR1 is SGHAT and CDR2 is FQDESV (reference sequence). The CDR3, as DNA: TGTGCCAGCAGCTTATACCGGGGCAAAGGCTACGAGCAGTACTTC. This gives the protein CASSLYRGKGYEQYF.

The sample holds many counts of this clonotype. The CDR3 protein is CASSLAGRSIQYF. The CDR3 DNA is TGCGCCAGCAGCCTCGCGGGACGCTCAATTCAGTACTTC. The chain couples TRBV5-1 to TRBJ2-4; possibly TRBD2 for D (6 bases). The CDR3 contains 13 residues. Germline values: CDR1 SGHRS, CDR2 YFSETQ. Trimming removed 4 bases from V and 10 bases from J, with 15 bases in between.

This clonotype was found many times. This chain connects TRBV9 to TRBJ2-1; D remains unclear. V shed 2 bases and J shed 4 bases, with 13 bases lying between them. This CDR3 has 15 amino acids. The germline V gene has CDR1 SGDLS and CDR2 YYNGEE. CDR3 protein: CASSVWLGHYNEQFF. CDR3 nucleotides: TGTGCCAGCAGCGTTTGGTTGGGCCATTACAATGAGCAGTTCTTC.

This clonotype was seen more than once but under ten times. The CDR3 loop reads CASSRRQGTLLGELFF. DNA of the CDR3: TGTGCCAGCAGTCGGCGACAGGGGACCCTACTCGGGGAGCTGTTTTTT. V is TRBV6-2 or TRBV6-3 and J is TRBJ2-2; TRBD1 agrees at 8 bases. The CDR3 is made up of 16 amino acids. Per the germline V gene, CDR1 is MNHEY and CDR2 is SVGEGT. Trimming removed 5 bases from V and 7 bases from J; junction bases left unmatched: 12.

In its sample, this clonotype was seen many times. The V gene is TRBV30, the J gene TRBJ1-6; possible D gene TRBD1, 6 bases. V was cut by 4 bases and J by 10 bases, with 8 bases left in between. The CDR3 runs to 11 residues. Germline-derived CDR1 and CDR2 are GTSNPN and SVGIG (reference sequence). The CDR3 loop is CAWKRGSPLHF. DNA of the CDR3: TGTGCCTGGAAAAGGGGGTCACCCCTCCACTTT.

This clonotype was seen at least ten times. J is TRBJ2-7 and V is TRBV11-2; D assignment may be TRBD1 or TRBD2 (5 bases each). The V end lost 0 bases, the J end lost 5 bases, and 17 bases lay between the germline ends. The CDR3 is made up of 16 amino acids. Germline V gives CDR1 SGHAT, CDR2 FQNNGV. The DNA of the CDR3 is TGTGCCAGCAGCTTAGATGGGTTGGGGACGGCCCACGAGCAGTACTTC. It encodes CASSLDGLGTAHEQYF.

The chain has TRBV6-4 and TRBJ2-2, with 8 bases matching TRBD2. Germline loops: CDR1 MRHNA, CDR2 SNTAGT. J was trimmed by 4 bases and V by 2 bases; bases with no gene match: 0. This CDR3 has 14 amino acids. The CDR3 sequence is CASSDGTSTGELFF. The DNA of the CDR3 is TGTGCCAGCAGTGACGGGACTAGCACCGGGGAGCTGTTTTTT.

In this sample, this clonotype turned up a few times. V and J are TRBV20-1 and TRBJ2-1; D is undetermined. In germline, CDR1 is DFQATT, CDR2 SNEGSKA (reference sequence). The CDR3 has 14 amino acids. V was shortened by 6 bases and J by 8 bases, with 20 bases between the two germline ends. The CDR3 is CSAGSRAHGHEQFF. The CDR3 nucleotides read TGCAGTGCGGGAAGCCGGGCCCACGGCCATGAGCAGTTCTTC.

This chain connects TRBV7-8 to TRBJ1-1; 8 nucleotides line up with TRBD1. J gave up 1 base and V 5 bases, and 3 bases lay outside the gene matches. Germline CDR1 and CDR2: SGHVS and FQNEAQ. The CDR3 is 14 residues long. In nucleotides, the CDR3 is TGTGCCAGCAGCCGAGGACAGGGGAACACTGAAGCTTTCTTT. It is translated as CASSRGQGNTEAFF.

In this sample, this clonotype turned up many times. V usage is TRBV10-1 and J usage is TRBJ2-7; tentative D call: TRBD2 (5 bases). V was clipped by 4 bases and J by 0 bases, with 13 bases between them. This CDR3 is 15 amino acids long. From germline, CDR1 is WNHNN and CDR2 SYGVQD (reference sequence). CDR3 sequence (DNA): TGCGCCAGCAGTGCCGGTCCGGGGAGCTCCTACGAGCAGTACTTC. It yields the protein CASSAGPGSSYEQYF.

Relative to its sample, this clonotype is medium-sized. The chain couples TRBV6-6 to TRBJ2-3; a possible D gene is TRBD1 (6 bases). The ends were cut back, 3 bases at V and 5 bases at J, with 9 bases in the middle. CDR3 size: 13 residues. Germline V gene lookup returns CDR1 MNHNY and CDR2 SVGAGI (reference sequence). The CDR3 DNA reads TGTGCCAGCAGTTATAGAGGGGGAGATACGCAGTATTTT. This sequence encodes CASSYRGGDTQYF.

This clonotype was counted at least ten times. The genes are TRBV5-1 and TRBJ1-1, with D perhaps TRBD1 (6 bases). This CDR3 has 14 amino acids. V lost 3 bases and J lost 3, with 12 bases in between. Germline assignment: CDR1 SGHRS and CDR2 YFSETQ. The CDR3, as DNA: TGCGCCAGCAGCTATGGGCAGGGGTACACTGAAGCTTTCTTT. Protein: CASSYGQGYTEAFF. The full variable domain, in which reference TRBV5-1 and TRBJ1-1 provide the parts outside the CDR3, is KAGVTQTPRYLIKTRGQQVTLSCSPISGHRSVSWYQQTPGQGLQFLFEYFSETQRNKGNFPGRFSGRQFSNSRSEMNVSTLELGDSALYLCASSYGQGYTEAFFGQGTRLTVV.

This clonotype turned up a few times. This chain connects TRBV27 to TRBJ2-1; no firm D call. CDR1 and CDR2 (germline): MNHEY, SMNVEV (reference sequence). V dropped 6 bases and J dropped 6 bases, with 6 bases sitting between them. This CDR3 region has 11 residues. CDR3 protein: CASSRFNEQFF. The CDR3 coding sequence is TGTGCCAGCAGCAGATTCAATGAGCAGTTCTTC.

This clonotype was counted many times. The chain combines TRBV20-1 with TRBJ1-5; 7 positions match TRBD1. CDR3 length equals 14 residues. J was trimmed by 5 bases and V by 1 base; bases with no gene match: 5. Germline CDR1 reads DFQATT; CDR2 reads SNEGSKA (reference sequence). For the CDR3, the DNA is TGCAGTGCTAGAGTGGGAGACAGGGATCAGCCCCAGCATTTT. Its protein is CSARVGDRDQPQHF.

There are a few counts of this clonotype. The chain uses TRBV5-1 and TRBJ2-1, with D perhaps matching TRBD2 (5 bases). The germline V gene encodes CDR1 SGHRS and CDR2 YFSETQ. V was shortened by 0 bases and J by 12 bases, with 22 bases between the two germline ends. CDR3 size: 16 residues. The DNA for the CDR3 is TGCGCCAGCAGCTTGGCCTATGGCGGGCCGGTCTCTGTGCAGTTCTTC. Residues: CASSLAYGGPVSVQFF.

The V and J genes are TRBV9 and TRBJ2-3; D possibly uses TRBD1 or TRBD2 (5 bases each). Germline loops: CDR1 SGDLS, CDR2 YYNGEE. The ends were cut back, 3 bases at V and 0 bases at J, with 14 bases in the middle. The CDR3 consists of 16 residues. In DNA, the CDR3 is TGTGCCAGCAGCGCGTCCGGGGCCCAGAGCACAGATACGCAGTATTTT. Its translation: CASSASGAQSTDTQYF.

The chain uses TRBV7-2 and TRBJ2-7; D might be TRBD1 (5 bases). CDR3 length: 13 residues. With 5 bases removed from V and 2 bases from J, the gap between germline ends came to 10 bases. Germline CDR1 reads SGHTA; CDR2 reads FQGNSA. In DNA, the CDR3 is TGTGCCAGCAGCCGGACACCGGCCTACGAGCAGTACTTC. It is translated as CASSRTPAYEQYF.

Comment on this clonotype: This may stem from a read error, because a much larger clone lies one nucleotide away. Since the CDR3 does not end with the conserved phenylalanine or tryptophan, this likely comes from a read error. The chain uses TRBV7-3 and TRBJ2-2; D perhaps matches TRBD2 (5 bases). The CDR3 contains 16 residues. In germline, CDR1 is SGHTA, CDR2 FQGTGA. V was cut by 5 bases and J by 1 base, with 14 bases left in between. DNA for the CDR3: TGTGCCAGCAGCCGAGGCCCCGCGGGGAACACCGGGGAGCTGTTTTTG. Protein: CASSRGPAGNTGELFL.

This clonotype was picked up many times. The chain employs TRBV25-1 and TRBJ1-1, with D hard to call. Looked up from germline, CDR1 is MGHDK and CDR2 is SYGVNS. The CDR3 loop spans 12 amino acids. With 6 bases removed from V and 3 bases from J, the gap between germline ends came to 8 bases. CDR3 region: CASRWGYTEAFF. In nucleotides, the CDR3 is TGTGCCAGCAGGTGGGGATACACTGAAGCTTTCTTT.

At least ten counts were recorded for this clonotype. This CDR3 is CASSRQGQEDGEQYV. As DNA, the CDR3 is TGCGCCAGCAGCCGGCAAGGACAGGAGGACGGCGAGCAGTACGTC. This sequence joins TRBV4-3 and TRBJ2-7, with 7 bases lining up with TRBD1. Germline assignment: CDR1 LGHNA and CDR2 YSLEER. The J segment lost 6 bases and the V segment lost 4 bases, leaving 12 bases of the junction unmatched. The CDR3 length is 15 residues.

This clonotype was seen many times. V gene TRBV20-1 combines with J gene TRBJ1-1; D is perhaps TRBD1 (5 bases). The CDR3 length is 14 residues. The germline gives CDR1 DFQATT, CDR2 SNEGSKA (reference sequence). Trimming removed 3 bases at V and 0 bases at J, with 11 bases between. CDR3 DNA: TGCAGTGCTAGTAGGGGACCGATGAACACTGAAGCTTTCTTT. Translating it yields CSASRGPMNTEAFF.

This clonotype showed up many times. The V gene is TRBV7-9, the J gene TRBJ1-1, with D perhaps matching TRBD1 (6 bases). The germline V gene has CDR1 SEHNR and CDR2 FQNEAQ (reference sequence). The CDR3 length is 14 residues. The ends were cut back, 0 bases at V and 5 bases at J, with 10 bases in the middle. The CDR3: CASSLADSGTEAFF. Written as DNA, the CDR3 is TGTGCCAGCAGCTTAGCGGACAGCGGGACTGAAGCTTTCTTT.

The V and J genes are TRBV5-1 and TRBJ2-1; possible D gene TRBD1, 5 bases. This CDR3 has 15 amino acids. Germline V gene lookup returns CDR1 SGHRS and CDR2 YFSETQ. V dropped 6 bases and J dropped 3 bases, with 16 bases sitting between them. The CDR3 DNA is TGCGCCAGCAAGTCGTCCGGACAAATCTACAATGAGCAGTTCTTC. This encodes CASKSSGQIYNEQFF.

This clonotype was recorded many times. The chain employs TRBV2 and TRBJ2-1; a weak D match, TRBD2 (6 bases). The V end was cut by 8 bases, the J end by 9 bases, with 20 bases between. CDR1 SNHLY and CDR2 FYNNEI come from the germline V gene. The CDR3 is made up of 14 amino acids. Written as DNA, the CDR3 is TGTGCCAGCCGACCGGGACTCGAGCAGCCTGAGCAGTTCTTC. As protein: CASRPGLEQPEQFF.